This T cell receptor (beta chain) was documented in a study of blood T cell repertoires in COVID-19. Study overall: PBMCs, B-cell-depleted T cells, or T cells were the source of the cDNA or gDNA that made up the material.

Per the original methods: Nucleated cell counts were estimated from reference gene primer amplification. Some clones are missing from TCRdb's copy, which holds only in-frame ones; the method was immunoSEQ multiplex PCR. For V, J and clone size, that table is used; D and trimming come from the DNA. The data hold 270,000 or so clones, with roughly 80% observed a single time. Looked up from germline, CDR1 is SGDLS and CDR2 is YYNGEE. The CDR3 has 15 residues. V lost 4 bases and J lost 2; bases outside the gene matches: 9. During active infection, Seattle patients enrolled and were then monitored through disease.

The TCR sequence derives from a human donor with COVID-19, enrolled during active disease. The donor label of this sample is uncertain. The material sequenced was peripheral blood. The V call is TRBV9, the J call TRBJ2-7, with TRBD1 matching over 7 bases. CDR3 sequence reads: CASSSHRGMPYEQYF. The CDR3 DNA follows: TGTGCCAGCAGCTCCCACAGGGGCATGCCCTACGAGCAGTACTTC.